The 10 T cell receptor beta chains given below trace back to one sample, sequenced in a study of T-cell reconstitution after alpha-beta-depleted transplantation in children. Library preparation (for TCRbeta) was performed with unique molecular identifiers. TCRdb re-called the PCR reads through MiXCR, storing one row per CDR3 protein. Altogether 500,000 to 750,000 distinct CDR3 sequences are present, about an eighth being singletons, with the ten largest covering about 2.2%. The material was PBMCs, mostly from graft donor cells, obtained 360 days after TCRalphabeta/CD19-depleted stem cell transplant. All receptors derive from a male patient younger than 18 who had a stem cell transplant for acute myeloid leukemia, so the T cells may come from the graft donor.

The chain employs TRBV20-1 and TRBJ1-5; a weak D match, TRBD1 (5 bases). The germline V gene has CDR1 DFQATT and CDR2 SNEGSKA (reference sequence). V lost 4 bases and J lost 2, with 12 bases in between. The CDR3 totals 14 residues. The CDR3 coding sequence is TGCAGTGCTAAAAGACCGGGGGGCAATCAGCCCCAGCATTTT. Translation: CSAKRPGGNQPQHF.

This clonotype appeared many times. DNA for the CDR3: TGTGCCAGCAGTTTCGAGCGGTACAGCTCCTACAATGAGCAGTTCTTC. The encoded protein is CASSFERYSSYNEQFF. The chain has TRBV28 and TRBJ2-1; D might be TRBD2 (5 bases). Trimming took off 3 bases at V and 0 bases at J, with 12 bases between the two ends. CDR1 is MDHEN and CDR2 is SYDVKM in the germline V gene. This CDR3 contains 16 residues.

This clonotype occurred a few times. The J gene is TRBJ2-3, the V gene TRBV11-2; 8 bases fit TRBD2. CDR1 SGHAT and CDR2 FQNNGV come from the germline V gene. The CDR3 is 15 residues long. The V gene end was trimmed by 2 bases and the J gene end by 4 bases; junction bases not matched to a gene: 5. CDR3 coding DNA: TGTGCCAGCAGCTTACTTAGCGGGATATCAGATACGCAGTATTTT. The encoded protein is CASSLLSGISDTQYF.

The CDR3 protein is CSARDQETIGTGELFF. The CDR3 DNA reads TGCAGTGCTAGAGATCAAGAGACAATTGGCACCGGGGAGCTGTTTTTT. V gene TRBV20-1 combines with J gene TRBJ2-2; D unresolved. Germline assignment: CDR1 DFQATT and CDR2 SNEGSKA (reference sequence). The V and J ends lost 0 bases and 4 bases respectively, with 15 bases between them. This CDR3 has 16 residues.

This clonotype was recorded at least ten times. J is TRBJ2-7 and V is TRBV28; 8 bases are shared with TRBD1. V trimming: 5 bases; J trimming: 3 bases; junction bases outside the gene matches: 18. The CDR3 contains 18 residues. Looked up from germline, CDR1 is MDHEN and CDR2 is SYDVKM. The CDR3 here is CASSLRGDRFVTYYEQYF. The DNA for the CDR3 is TGTGCCAGCAGTCTGAGGGGGGACAGGTTTGTGACCTACTACGAGCAGTACTTC.

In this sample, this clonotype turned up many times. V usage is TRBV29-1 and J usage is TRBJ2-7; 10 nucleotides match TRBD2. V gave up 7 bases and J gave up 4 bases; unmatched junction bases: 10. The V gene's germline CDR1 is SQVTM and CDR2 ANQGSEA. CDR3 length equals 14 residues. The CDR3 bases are TGCAGCGCCTATGGAGCGGGAGGGGTTTACGAGCAGTACTTC. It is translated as CSAYGAGGVYEQYF.

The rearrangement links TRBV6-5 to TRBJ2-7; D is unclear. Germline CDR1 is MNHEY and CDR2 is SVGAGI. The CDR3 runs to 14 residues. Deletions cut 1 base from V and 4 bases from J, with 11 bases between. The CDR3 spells CASSYLTAVYEQYF. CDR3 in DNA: TGTGCCAGCAGTTACTTGACGGCAGTTTACGAGCAGTACTTC.

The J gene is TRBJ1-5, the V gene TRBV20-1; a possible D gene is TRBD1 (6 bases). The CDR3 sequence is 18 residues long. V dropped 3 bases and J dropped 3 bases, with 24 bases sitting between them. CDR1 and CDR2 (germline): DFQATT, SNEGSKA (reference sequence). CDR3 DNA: TGCAGTGCTAGGGGCGGGGGCCGGGACCGGGCTGCCAATCAGCCCCAGCATTTT. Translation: CSARGGGRDRAANQPQHF.

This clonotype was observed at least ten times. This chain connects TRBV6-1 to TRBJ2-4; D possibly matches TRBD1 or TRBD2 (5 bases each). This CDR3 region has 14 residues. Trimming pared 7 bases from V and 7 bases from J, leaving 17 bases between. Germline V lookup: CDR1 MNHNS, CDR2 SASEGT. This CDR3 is CASKGWGSQNIQYF. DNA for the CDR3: TGTGCCAGCAAAGGGTGGGGGTCCCAGAACATTCAGTACTTC.

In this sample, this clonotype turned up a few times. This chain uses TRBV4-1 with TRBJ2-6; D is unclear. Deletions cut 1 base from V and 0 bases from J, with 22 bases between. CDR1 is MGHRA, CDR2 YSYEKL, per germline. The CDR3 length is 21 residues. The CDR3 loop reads CASSQGLTRGTVASGANVLTF. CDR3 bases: TGCGCCAGCAGCCAAGGTCTAACTCGTGGTACCGTAGCCTCTGGGGCCAACGTCCTGACTTTC.